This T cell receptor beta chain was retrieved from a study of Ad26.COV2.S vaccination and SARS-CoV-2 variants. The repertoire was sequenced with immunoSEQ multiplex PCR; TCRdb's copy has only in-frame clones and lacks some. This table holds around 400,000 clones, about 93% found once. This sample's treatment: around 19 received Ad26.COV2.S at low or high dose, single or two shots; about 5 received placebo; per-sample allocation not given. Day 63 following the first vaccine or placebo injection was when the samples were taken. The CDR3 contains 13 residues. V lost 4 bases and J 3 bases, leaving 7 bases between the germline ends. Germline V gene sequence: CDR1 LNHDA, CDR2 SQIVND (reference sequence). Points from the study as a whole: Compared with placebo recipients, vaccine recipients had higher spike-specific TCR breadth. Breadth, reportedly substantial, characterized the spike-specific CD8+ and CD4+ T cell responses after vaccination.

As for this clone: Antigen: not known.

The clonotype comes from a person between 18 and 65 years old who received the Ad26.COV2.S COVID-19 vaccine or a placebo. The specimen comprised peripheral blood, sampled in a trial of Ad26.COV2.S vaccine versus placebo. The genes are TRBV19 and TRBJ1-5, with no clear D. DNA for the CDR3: TGTGCCAGTAGTACTCAGAACAATCAGCCCCAGCATTTT. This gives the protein CASSTQNNQPQHF.